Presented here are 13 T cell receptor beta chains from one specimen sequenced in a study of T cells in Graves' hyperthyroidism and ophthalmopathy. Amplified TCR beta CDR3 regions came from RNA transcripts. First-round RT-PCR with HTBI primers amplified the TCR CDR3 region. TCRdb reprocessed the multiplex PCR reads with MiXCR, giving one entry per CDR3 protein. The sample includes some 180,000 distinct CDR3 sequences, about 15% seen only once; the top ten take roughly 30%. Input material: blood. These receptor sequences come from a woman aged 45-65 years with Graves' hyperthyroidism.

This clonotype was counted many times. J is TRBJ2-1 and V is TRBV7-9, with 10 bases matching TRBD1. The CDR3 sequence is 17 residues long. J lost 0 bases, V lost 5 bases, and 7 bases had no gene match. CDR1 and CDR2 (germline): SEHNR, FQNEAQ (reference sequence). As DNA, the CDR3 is TGTGCCAGCAGCCAACCGGGACAGGGGAGCTCCTACAATGAGCAGTTCTTC. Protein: CASSQPGQGSSYNEQFF.

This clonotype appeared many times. The CDR3 DNA sequence: TGTGCCAGCAGCTTAGTAGGATCTGGCTACACCTTC. Its translation is CASSLVGSGYTF. The chain carries TRBV7-9 and TRBJ1-2, with D unclear. Germline values: CDR1 SEHNR, CDR2 FQNEAQ (reference sequence). The CDR3 has 12 amino acids. Trimming took 1 base from V and 7 from J, leaving 7 bases between them. The variable domain in full, completed from reference TRBV7-9 and TRBJ1-2, reads DTGVSQNPRHKITKRGQNVTFRCDPISEHNRLYWYRQTLGQGPEFLTYFQNEAQLEKSRLLSDRFSAERPKGSFSTLEIQRTEQGDSAMYLCASSLVGSGYTFGSGTRLTVV.

The CDR3 loop is CASSQDPLAGGQDTQYF. As DNA, the CDR3 is TGCGCCAGCAGCCAAGATCCGCTAGCGGGGGGGCAAGATACGCAGTATTTT. The genes are TRBV4-1 and TRBJ2-3; 12 bases line up with TRBD2. Trimming at V came to 0 bases and at J to 5 bases, leaving 6 bases not matched to a gene. Germline V gene data show CDR1 as MGHRA and CDR2 as YSYEKL. The CDR3 extends over 17 amino acids.

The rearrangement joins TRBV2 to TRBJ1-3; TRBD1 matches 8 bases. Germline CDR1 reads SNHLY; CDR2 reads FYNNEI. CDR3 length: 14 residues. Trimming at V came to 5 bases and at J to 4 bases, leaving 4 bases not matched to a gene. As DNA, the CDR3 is TGTGCCAGCAGTCCACAGGGGGACGGAAACACCATATATTTT. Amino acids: CASSPQGDGNTIYF. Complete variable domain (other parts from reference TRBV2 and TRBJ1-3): EPEVTQTPSHQVTQMGQEVILRCVPISNHLYFYWYRQILGQKVEFLVSFYNNEISEKSEIFDDQFSVERPDGSNFTLKIRSTKLEDSAMYFCASSPQGDGNTIYFGEGSWLTVV.

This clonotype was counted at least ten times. CDR3 nucleotide sequence: TGTGCCAGCAGTTCCCCGACTAGCGGGGGGGGTCTTTCAACAGATACGCAGTATTTT. This encodes CASSSPTSGGGLSTDTQYF. The chain employs TRBV12-3 or TRBV12-4 and TRBJ2-3; the match to TRBD2 covers 14 bases. V shed 4 bases and J 3 bases; nucleotides not matched to a gene: 12. The CDR3 spans 19 residues.

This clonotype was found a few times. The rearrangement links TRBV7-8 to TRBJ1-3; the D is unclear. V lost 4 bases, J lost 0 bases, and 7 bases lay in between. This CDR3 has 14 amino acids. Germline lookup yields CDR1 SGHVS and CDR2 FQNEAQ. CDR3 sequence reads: CASSSAVSGNTIYF. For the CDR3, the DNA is TGTGCCAGCAGCTCCGCCGTCTCTGGAAACACCATATATTTT. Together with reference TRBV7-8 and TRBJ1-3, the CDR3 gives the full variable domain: GAGVSQSPRYKVAKRGQDVALRCDPISGHVSLFWYQQALGQGPEFLTYFQNEAQLDKSGLPSDRFFAERPEGSVSTLKIQRTQQEDSAVYLCASSSAVSGNTIYFGEGSWLTVV.

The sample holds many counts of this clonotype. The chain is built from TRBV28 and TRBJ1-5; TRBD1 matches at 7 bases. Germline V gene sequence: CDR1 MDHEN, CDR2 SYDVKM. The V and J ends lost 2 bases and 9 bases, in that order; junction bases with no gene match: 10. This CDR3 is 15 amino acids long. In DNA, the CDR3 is TGTGCCAGCAGTTTAGGGTGGCAGGGGGTATGGCCCCAGCATTTT. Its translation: CASSLGWQGVWPQHF.

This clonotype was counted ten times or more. CDR3 protein: CASSRSGQGLSQPQHF. For the CDR3, the DNA is TGTGCCAGCAGCCGTTCGGGACAGGGGTTGAGTCAGCCCCAGCATTTT. This chain links TRBV13 with TRBJ1-5; 10 nucleotides align to TRBD1. CDR1 is PRHDT and CDR2 is FYEKMQ in the germline V gene (reference sequence). CDR3 size: 16 residues. V was clipped by 5 bases and J by 6 bases; unmatched bases: 10.

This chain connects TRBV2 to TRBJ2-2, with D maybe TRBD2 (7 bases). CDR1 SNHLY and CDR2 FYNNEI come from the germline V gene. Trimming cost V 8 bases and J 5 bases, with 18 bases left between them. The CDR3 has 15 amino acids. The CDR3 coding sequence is TGTGCCAGCGGGGGGGGGCGCCAACCGACCGGGGAGCTGTTTTTT. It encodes CASGGGRQPTGELFF. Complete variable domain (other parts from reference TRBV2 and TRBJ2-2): EPEVTQTPSHQVTQMGQEVILRCVPISNHLYFYWYRQILGQKVEFLVSFYNNEISEKSEIFDDQFSVERPDGSNFTLKIRSTKLEDSAMYFCASGGGRQPTGELFFGEGSRLTVL.

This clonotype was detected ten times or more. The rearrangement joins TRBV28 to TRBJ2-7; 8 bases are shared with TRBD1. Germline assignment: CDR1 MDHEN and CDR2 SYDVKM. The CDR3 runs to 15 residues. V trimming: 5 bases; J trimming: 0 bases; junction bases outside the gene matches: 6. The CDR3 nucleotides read TGTGCCAGCAGTGGTACAGGGGGACTCTCCTACGAGCAGTACTTC. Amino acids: CASSGTGGLSYEQYF.

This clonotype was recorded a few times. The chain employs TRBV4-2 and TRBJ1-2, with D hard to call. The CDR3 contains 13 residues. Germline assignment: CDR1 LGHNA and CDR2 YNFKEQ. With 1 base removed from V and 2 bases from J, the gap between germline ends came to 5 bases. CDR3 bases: TGTGCCAGCAGCCAAGGGCTGAACTATGGCTACACCTTC. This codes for CASSQGLNYGYTF.

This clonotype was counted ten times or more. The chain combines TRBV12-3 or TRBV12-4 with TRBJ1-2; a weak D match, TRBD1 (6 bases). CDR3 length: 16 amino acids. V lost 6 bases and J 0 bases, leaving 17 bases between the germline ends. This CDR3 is CASSRNRDPSNYGYTF. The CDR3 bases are TGTGCCAGCAGCCGGAACAGGGACCCATCTAACTATGGCTACACCTTC.

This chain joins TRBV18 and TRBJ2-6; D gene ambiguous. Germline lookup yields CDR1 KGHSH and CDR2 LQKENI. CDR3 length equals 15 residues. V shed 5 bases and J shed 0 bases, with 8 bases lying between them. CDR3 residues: CASSSTSSGANVLTF. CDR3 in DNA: TGTGCCAGCTCATCAACGAGCTCTGGGGCCAACGTCCTGACTTTC. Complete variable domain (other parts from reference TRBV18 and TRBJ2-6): NAGVMQNPRHLVRRRGQEARLRCSPMKGHSHVYWYRQLPEEGLKFMVYLQKENIIDESGMPKERFSAEFPKEGPSILRIQQVVRGDSAAYFCASSSTSSGANVLTFGAGSRLTVL.